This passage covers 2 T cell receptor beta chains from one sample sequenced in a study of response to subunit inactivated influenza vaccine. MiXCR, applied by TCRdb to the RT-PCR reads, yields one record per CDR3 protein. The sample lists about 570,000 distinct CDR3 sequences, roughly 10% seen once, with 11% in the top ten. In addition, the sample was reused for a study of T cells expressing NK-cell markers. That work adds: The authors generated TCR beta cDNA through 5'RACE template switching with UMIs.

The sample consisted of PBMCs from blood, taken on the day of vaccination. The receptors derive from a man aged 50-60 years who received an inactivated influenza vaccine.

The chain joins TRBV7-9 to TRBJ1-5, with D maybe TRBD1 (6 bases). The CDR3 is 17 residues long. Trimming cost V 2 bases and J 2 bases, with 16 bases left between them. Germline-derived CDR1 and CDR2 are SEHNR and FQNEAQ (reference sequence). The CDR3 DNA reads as TGTGCCAGCAGCTTAAGCAGGGGTCCAGGAGGCAATCAGCCCCAGCATTTT. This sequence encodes CASSLSRGPGGNQPQHF.

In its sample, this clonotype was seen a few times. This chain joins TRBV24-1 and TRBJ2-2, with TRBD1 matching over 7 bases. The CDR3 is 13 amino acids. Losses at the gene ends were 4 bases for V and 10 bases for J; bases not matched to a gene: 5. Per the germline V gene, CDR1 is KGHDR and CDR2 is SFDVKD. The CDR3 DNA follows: TGTGCCACCAGTGACGGGACAGCCCCGGAGCTGTTTTTT. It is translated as CATSDGTAPELFF.